The rows below give T cell receptor beta chains drawn from one sample of a study of blood T cell repertoires in COVID-19. Using immunoSEQ multiplex PCR, the repertoire was profiled, and TCRdb retains in-frame clones only, with some absent. The sample lists 150,000 to 200,000 clones, roughly nine tenths occurring once. The sequenced sample was peripheral blood. Every receptor here comes from a man between 65 and 80 years old with active or convalescent COVID-19. Both conserved end residues are part of each CDR3. D genes are given only for firm matches. Rows may omit the clone size; those that give it use once, few, many or a size class.

clone size: many
V gene: TRBV3-1/TRBV3-2
J gene: TRBJ2-3
D gene: TRBD2
CDR3 DNA: TGTGCCAGCAGCCAAGTATTAACGGGACTAGAGCCAGATACGCAGTATTTT
CDR3 protein: CASSQVLTGLEPDTQYF

clone size: few
V gene: TRBV3-1/TRBV3-2
J gene: TRBJ1-1
D gene: NA
CDR3 DNA: TGTGCCAGCAGCCGAGGACATAGAATGAACACTGAAGCTTTCTTT
CDR3 protein: CASSRGHRMNTEAFF

clone size: NA
V gene: TRBV5-1
J gene: TRBJ1-2
D gene: TRBD1
CDR3 DNA: TGCGCCAGCAGCTCTCGTCCCTCCGGGACAGCAGACTATGGCTACACCTTC
CDR3 protein: CASSSRPSGTADYGYTF

clone size: NA
V gene: TRBV18
J gene: TRBJ2-3
D gene: TRBD1
CDR3 DNA: TGTGCCAGCTCACCATCGGACAGGGGGCAAGATACGCAGTATTTT
CDR3 protein: CASSPSDRGQDTQYF

clone size: NA
V gene: TRBV11-2
J gene: TRBJ1-3
D gene: NA
CDR3 DNA: TGTGCCAGCAACACGGGGGTTGTGGCTGGAAACACCATATATTTT
CDR3 protein: CASNTGVVAGNTIYF

clone size: NA
V gene: TRBV10-3
J gene: TRBJ1-6
D gene: NA
CDR3 DNA: TGTGCCATCGCGCGGAGGGGAGAGGATTCACCCCTCCACTTT
CDR3 protein: CAIARRGEDSPLHF

clone size: NA
V gene: TRBV6-2/TRBV6-3
J gene: TRBJ1-3
D gene: NA
CDR3 DNA: TGTGCCAGCAGTTACTGGGCCTCGACGGTCCTCTCTGGAAACACCATATATTTT
CDR3 protein: CASSYWASTVLSGNTIYF

clone size: NA
V gene: TRBV7-8
J gene: TRBJ2-3
D gene: TRBD1
CDR3 DNA: TGTGCCAGCACCGCCGGGACAGCTTCAGATACGCAGTATTTT
CDR3 protein: CASTAGTASDTQYF

clone size: NA
V gene: TRBV7-6
J gene: TRBJ2-3
D gene: TRBD2
CDR3 DNA: TGTGCCAGCACCCAAAGCGGCGGGAGTAGGACAGATACGCAGTATTTT
CDR3 protein: CASTQSGGSRTDTQYF

clone size: few
V gene: TRBV5-1
J gene: TRBJ2-1
D gene: NA
CDR3 DNA: TGCGCCAGCAGCCCAGGGGGGCCCTGGATGTATGAGCAGTTCTTC
CDR3 protein: CASSPGGPWMYEQFF

clone size: NA
V gene: TRBV18
J gene: TRBJ2-1
D gene: TRBD2
CDR3 DNA: TGTGCCAGCTCACCACCCGGACTAGCGGGAGAATACAATGAGCAGTTCTTC
CDR3 protein: CASSPPGLAGEYNEQFF

clone size: NA
V gene: TRBV2
J gene: TRBJ2-1
D gene: NA
CDR3 DNA: TGTGCCAGCAGCCCAGGCCATGAGCAGTTCTTC
CDR3 protein: CASSPGHEQFF

clone size: few
V gene: TRBV23-1
J gene: TRBJ1-1
D gene: NA
CDR3 DNA: TGCGCCAGCAGTCAATCAAGACTGGGGGGGGCCTCAAACACTGAAGCTTTCTTT
CDR3 protein: CASSQSRLGGASNTEAFF

clone size: NA
V gene: TRBV5-4
J gene: TRBJ2-3
D gene: TRBD1
CDR3 DNA: TGTGCCAGCAGCACGGGACAGGCTAGCACAGATACGCAGTATTTT
CDR3 protein: CASSTGQASTDTQYF

clone size: NA
V gene: TRBV9
J gene: TRBJ2-7
D gene: TRBD2
CDR3 DNA: TGTGCCAGCAGCGTAGAAGCGGGATATGAGCAGTACTTC
CDR3 protein: CASSVEAGYEQYF

clone size: NA
V gene: TRBV3-1/TRBV3-2
J gene: TRBJ2-1
D gene: TRBD1
CDR3 DNA: TGTGCCAGCAGCCAACAATTTAGGGCAGGGGGCATGGGGTCCTACAATGAGCAGTTCTTC
CDR3 protein: CASSQQFRAGGMGSYNEQFF